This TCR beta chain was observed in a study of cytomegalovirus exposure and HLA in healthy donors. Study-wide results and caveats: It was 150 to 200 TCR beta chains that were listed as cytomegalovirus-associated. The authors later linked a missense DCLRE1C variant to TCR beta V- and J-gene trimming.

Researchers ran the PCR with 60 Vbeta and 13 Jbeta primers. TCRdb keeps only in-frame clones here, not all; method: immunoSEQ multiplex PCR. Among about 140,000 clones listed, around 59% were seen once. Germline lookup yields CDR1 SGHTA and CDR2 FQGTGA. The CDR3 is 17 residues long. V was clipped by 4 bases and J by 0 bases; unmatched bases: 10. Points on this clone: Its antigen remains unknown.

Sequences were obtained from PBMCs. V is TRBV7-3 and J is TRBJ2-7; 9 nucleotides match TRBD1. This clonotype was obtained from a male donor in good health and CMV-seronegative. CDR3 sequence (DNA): TGTGCCAGCAGCTCCCAAATTCCGGGACAGGGCTCCTACGAGCAGTACTTC. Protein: CASSSQIPGQGSYEQYF.